The 32 T cell receptor beta chains listed next were all sequenced from one sample in a study of beta chain features in type 1 diabetes. The isolated RNA, all of it, was reverse transcribed, so expressed TCRB transcripts were what got sequenced. Here immunoSEQ multiplex PCR was the method, and the copy in TCRdb shows in-frame clones only, minus some. Here the sample spans roughly 240,000 clones, approximately 70% being singletons. What was sequenced was naive CD4+ T cells from blood. These receptors came from a man younger than 45 in good health.

J is TRBJ1-1 and V is TRBV30; D is ambiguous. The CDR3 contains 13 residues. Germline CDR1 reads GTSNPN; CDR2 reads SVGIG (reference sequence). V lost 4 bases and J 1 base, leaving 10 bases between the germline ends. CDR3 coding DNA: TGTGCCTGGAAATACGGCCAGAACACTGAAGCTTTCTTT. Translation: CAWKYGQNTEAFF.

The V and J genes are TRBV5-1 and TRBJ2-7; possibly TRBD1 or TRBD2 for D (5 bases each). Trimming took off 4 bases at V and 3 bases at J, with 17 bases between the two ends. This CDR3 comprises 15 residues. Per germline, CDR1 SGHRS and CDR2 YFSETQ. The CDR3 protein is CASSIPGTANYEQYF. DNA for the CDR3: TGCGCCAGCAGCATACCCGGGACCGCCAACTACGAGCAGTACTTC.

The table lists this clone with a few counts. CDR3 loop: CASSLFGDEQFF. CDR3 bases: TGCGCCAGCAGCTTGTTCGGCGATGAGCAGTTCTTC. J is TRBJ2-1 and V is TRBV5-1, with D uncertain. Trimming left V 1 base short and J 8 bases short, with 7 bases between. The CDR3 has 12 residues. Germline CDR1 SGHRS, CDR2 YFSETQ.

The chain carries TRBV29-1 and TRBJ2-5, with D possibly being TRBD2 (5 bases). CDR1 SQVTM and CDR2 ANQGSEA come from the germline V gene. CDR3 length: 12 residues. Here the CDR3 DNA reads TGCAGTACTATCGGGAACCAAGAGACCCAGTACTTC. It encodes CSTIGNQETQYF.

V and J are TRBV30 and TRBJ2-1; no clear D. The CDR3 extends over 14 amino acids. The germline gives CDR1 GTSNPN, CDR2 SVGIG (reference sequence). V was pared by 4 bases and J by 3 bases, with 13 bases between. The CDR3 nucleotides are TGTGCCTGGAAAAGACCCTCTGACTACAATGAGCAGTTCTTC. It codes for CAWKRPSDYNEQFF. Variable domain in full (rest from reference TRBV30 and TRBJ2-1): SQTIHQWPATLVQPVGSPLSLECTVEGTSNPNLYWYRQAAGRGLQLLFYSVGIGQISSEVPQNLSASRPQDRQFILSSKKLLLSDSGFYLCAWKRPSDYNEQFFGPGTRLTVL.

This clone appeared a few times. The genes are TRBV23-1 and TRBJ2-3; D uncertain. TRBV23-1 falls under the ORF class, with uncertain function. The V end was cut by 8 bases, the J end by 8 bases, with 8 bases between. CDR3 length: 10 residues. This CDR3 is CASGDGTQYF. The CDR3 nucleotides are TGCGCCAGCGGGGATGGTACGCAGTATTTT.

The chain employs TRBV7-9 and TRBJ1-6; D is ambiguous. CDR3 length: 14 amino acids. Germline values: CDR1 SEHNR, CDR2 FQNEAQ (reference sequence). Deletions cut 5 bases from V and 8 bases from J, with 13 bases between. This CDR3 is CASSHFGSDSPLHF. In DNA form, the CDR3 reads TGTGCCAGCAGCCATTTCGGATCAGATTCACCCCTCCACTTT.

The chain has TRBV7-6 and TRBJ2-1; D ambiguous. Germline-derived CDR1 and CDR2 are SGHVS and FNYEAQ. The length of the CDR3 is 14 residues. Trimming stripped 5 bases from V and 0 bases from J, with 8 bases between. The CDR3 DNA reads TGTGCCAGCAGCGGCCTCAGCTCCTACAATGAGCAGTTCTTC. Amino acids: CASSGLSSYNEQFF.

The V and J genes are TRBV7-2 and TRBJ1-2, with D unresolved. Trimming removed 4 bases from V and 8 bases from J, with 11 bases in between. CDR3 length equals 12 residues. Germline values: CDR1 SGHTA, CDR2 FQGNSA. In DNA, the CDR3 is TGTGCCAGCAGCTACCTCCCCGGCGGCTACACCTTC. Residues: CASSYLPGGYTF.

In DNA, the CDR3 is TGTGCCAGCAGCTTAGAACATGAGCAGTTCTTC. Protein sequence: CASSLEHEQFF. The V gene is TRBV5-6, the J gene TRBJ2-1; D is uncertain. There are 11 residues in the CDR3. Germline V gives CDR1 SGHDT, CDR2 YYEEEE. V lost 2 bases and J 8 bases, leaving 5 bases between the germline ends.

By sample share, this clone is medium-sized. For the CDR3, the DNA is TGTGCCAGCAGCTTAAGTATTAGCGGGGGCACAGATACGCAGTATTTT. It translates to CASSLSISGGTDTQYF. V is TRBV11-2 and J is TRBJ2-3; TRBD2 aligns across 8 bases. The CDR3 consists of 16 residues. Per the germline V gene, CDR1 is SGHAT and CDR2 is FQNNGV. The trim removed 2 bases at V and 1 base at J, leaving 5 bases unmatched.

This chain links TRBV19 with TRBJ1-2; 7 nucleotides line up with TRBD1. Germline trimming cut 1 base from V and 8 bases from J; bases unmatched to any gene: 1. CDR1 and CDR2 (germline): LNHDA, SQIVND (reference sequence). This CDR3 comprises 12 residues. CDR3 loop: CASSIGQGGYTF. The CDR3 DNA follows: TGTGCCAGTAGTATAGGACAGGGCGGCTACACCTTC.

This chain links TRBV19 with TRBJ2-1; no firm D call. CDR3 length: 17 residues. V lost 6 bases to trimming and J lost 0 bases, with 18 bases between them. Germline V lookup: CDR1 LNHDA, CDR2 SQIVND (reference sequence). For the CDR3, the DNA is TGTGCCAGTAGCCCATGGAGTTATGTTAGCTCCTACAATGAGCAGTTCTTC. This gives the protein CASSPWSYVSSYNEQFF.

The rearrangement uses TRBV20-1 and TRBJ2-5, with unresolved D. The CDR3 is 11 residues long. Germline V lookup: CDR1 DFQATT, CDR2 SNEGSKA (reference sequence). CDR3 sequence: CMVGPEETQYF. In nucleotides, the CDR3 is TGCATGGTAGGGCCCGAAGAGACCCAGTACTTC.

The chain employs TRBV6-6 and TRBJ2-7; 7 bases line up with TRBD2. The CDR3 has 16 residues. Trimming took 2 bases from V and 5 from J; bases not matched to a gene: 12. Germline CDR1 reads MNHNY; CDR2 reads SVGAGI (reference sequence). The CDR3 region has the DNA TGTGCCAGCAGTTACGAATCAGGGAGGGCCTGGAACGAGCAGTACTTC. Residues: CASSYESGRAWNEQYF.

V and J are TRBV30 and TRBJ2-3, with 9 bases identical to TRBD2. Trimming removed 2 bases from V and 4 bases from J; junction bases left unmatched: 7. The CDR3 has 15 amino acids. Germline loops: CDR1 GTSNPN, CDR2 SVGIG (reference sequence). The CDR3, as DNA: TGTGCCTGGAGTCTTGGCGGGGGGGAGGCAGATACGCAGTATTTT. Translating it yields CAWSLGGGEADTQYF. Supplemented by reference TRBV30 and TRBJ2-3, the full variable domain reads SQTIHQWPATLVQPVGSPLSLECTVEGTSNPNLYWYRQAAGRGLQLLFYSVGIGQISSEVPQNLSASRPQDRQFILSSKKLLLSDSGFYLCAWSLGGGEADTQYFGPGTRLTVL.

This chain connects TRBV25-1 to TRBJ1-5; D gene unclear. CDR3 length: 13 residues. Germline values: CDR1 MGHDK, CDR2 SYGVNS. Trimming took 6 bases from V and 0 from J, leaving 6 bases between them. The chain's CDR3 is CASRGSSNQPQHF. The CDR3 DNA sequence: TGTGCCAGCAGGGGGAGTAGCAATCAGCCCCAGCATTTT.

This clone was observed a handful of times. The chain carries TRBV29-1 and TRBJ2-7; D is uncertain. Germline CDR1 SQVTM, CDR2 ANQGSEA. Trimming stripped 2 bases from V and 2 bases from J, with 13 bases between. This CDR3 is built from 14 residues. The CDR3, as DNA: TGCAGCGTTGAACAGTACTACCCTACCTACGAGCAGTACTTC. Translation: CSVEQYYPTYEQYF.

V is TRBV10-3 and J is TRBJ2-1; D is unclear. Between the trimmed V and J ends, which lost 2 bases and 6 bases, there was a span of 11 bases. The CDR3 is made up of 14 amino acids. Germline V gene data show CDR1 as ENHRY and CDR2 as SYGVKD. The DNA for the CDR3 is TGTGCCATCAGTGAGGCGCTGGGTTCCAATGAGCAGTTCTTC. The encoded protein is CAISEALGSNEQFF.

This clone was counted a few times. Additional DNA sequences in this sample encode the identical CDR3. This sequence joins TRBV30 and TRBJ2-5; no definite D call. The CDR3 sequence is 10 residues long. Trimming removed 2 bases at V and 5 bases at J, with 3 bases between. In germline, CDR1 is GTSNPN, CDR2 SVGIG (reference sequence). The CDR3 region is CAWSRETQYF. The CDR3 coding sequence is TGTGCCTGGAGTCGGGAGACCCAGTACTTC.

The chain employs TRBV30 and TRBJ1-2, with D uncertain. This CDR3 is 13 amino acids long. Per the germline V gene, CDR1 is GTSNPN and CDR2 is SVGIG (reference sequence). The V end lost 5 bases, the J end lost 7 bases, and 17 bases lay between the germline ends. CDR3 region: CAWEPFRSVGYTF. As DNA, the CDR3 is TGTGCCTGGGAGCCGTTCCGCTCTGTTGGCTACACCTTC.

The chain joins TRBV7-2 to TRBJ2-1; D gene ambiguous. There are 15 residues in the CDR3. Trimming shortened V by 6 bases and J by 0 bases, and 12 bases separated the two germline ends. Per the germline V gene, CDR1 is SGHTA and CDR2 is FQGNSA. CDR3 bases: TGTGCCAGCAGTTCAGGCACTGGCTCCTACAATGAGCAGTTCTTC. It codes for CASSSGTGSYNEQFF.

This clone was observed a single time. V usage is TRBV30 and J usage is TRBJ2-1; TRBD2 aligns across 10 bases. Germline CDR1 and CDR2: GTSNPN and SVGIG (reference sequence). Trimming cost V 5 bases and J 2 bases; bases outside gene matches: 0. The CDR3 is 13 amino acids. The CDR3 DNA reads as TGTGCCTGGCTAGCGGGGGCCTACAATGAGCAGTTCTTC. Its protein product is CAWLAGAYNEQFF.

This chain joins TRBV29-1 and TRBJ2-7, with a tentative D call TRBD2 (5 bases). The CDR3 spans 10 residues. The germline V gene encodes CDR1 SQVTM and CDR2 ANQGSEA. The ends were cut back, 7 bases at V and 5 bases at J, with 9 bases in the middle. In DNA, the CDR3 is TGCAGCGCAGGAGGCGACGAGCAGTACTTC. It specifies CSAGGDEQYF.

The chain links TRBV30 to TRBJ2-1; the D call may be TRBD1 or TRBD2 (5 bases each). The V gene lost 3 bases and the J gene lost 13 bases, with 16 bases spanning the gap. The germline CDR1 and CDR2 sequences are GTSNPN and SVGIG (reference sequence). The CDR3 spans 12 residues. In nucleotides, the CDR3 is TGTGCCTGGAGCAACGGGGCAGCTCCTCAGTTCTTC. Translation gives CAWSNGAAPQFF.

This clone turned up a few times. The chain carries TRBV30 and TRBJ1-1; D is unresolved. This CDR3 contains 13 residues. Deletions cut 5 bases from V and 3 bases from J, with 13 bases between. Germline CDR1 GTSNPN, CDR2 SVGIG (reference sequence). The CDR3 DNA sequence: TGTGCCTGGTTAGGGCAGTTTTACACTGAAGCTTTCTTT. Translating gives CAWLGQFYTEAFF.

This chain joins TRBV30 and TRBJ2-3, with TRBD1 matching over 7 bases. Germline CDR1 reads GTSNPN; CDR2 reads SVGIG (reference sequence). After removal of 1 base from V and 8 bases from J, the junction contained 6 bases not matched to a gene. The CDR3 contains 13 residues. CDR3 bases: TGTGCCTGGAGTGGACAGGGAAGGAGTACGCAGTATTTT. Translating gives CAWSGQGRSTQYF.

This chain uses TRBV29-1 with TRBJ2-1; 14 bases line up with TRBD2. V dropped 4 bases and J dropped 10; count of bases not matched to a gene: 9. This CDR3 is 15 amino acids long. Germline CDR1 and CDR2: SQVTM and ANQGSEA. CDR3 DNA: TGCAGCGTTGGGTCGAGACTAGCGGGGGGGATAGAGCAGTTCTTC. It specifies CSVGSRLAGGIEQFF.

The chain links TRBV25-1 to TRBJ2-3, with TRBD2 identical over 8 bases. The germline gives CDR1 MGHDK, CDR2 SYGVNS. V shed 2 bases and J 5 bases; nucleotides not matched to a gene: 9. The CDR3 sequence is 16 residues long. The DNA for the CDR3 is TGTGCCAGCAGTGAAGGGACTAGGGCCCTGGGAGATACGCAGTATTTT. It translates to CASSEGTRALGDTQYF.

In its sample, this clone was seen a few times. This chain uses TRBV7-2 with TRBJ1-2; D is uncertain. The V end lost 5 bases, the J end lost 4 bases, and 2 bases lay between the germline ends. The CDR3 is made up of 10 amino acids. In germline, CDR1 is SGHTA, CDR2 FQGNSA. CDR3 in DNA: TGTGCCAGCAGCGCCTATGGCTACACCTTC. This gives the protein CASSAYGYTF.

The rearrangement joins TRBV30 to TRBJ2-7; possible D gene TRBD2, 6 bases. CDR1 is GTSNPN, CDR2 SVGIG, per germline (reference sequence). This CDR3 is built from 15 residues. Deletions cut 1 base from V and 1 base from J, with 14 bases between. The CDR3, as DNA: TGTGCCTGGAGTGGGGCCCTGGGGGGATCCTACGAGCAGTACTTC. This gives the protein CAWSGALGGSYEQYF. Together with reference TRBV30 and TRBJ2-7, the CDR3 gives the full variable domain: SQTIHQWPATLVQPVGSPLSLECTVEGTSNPNLYWYRQAAGRGLQLLFYSVGIGQISSEVPQNLSASRPQDRQFILSSKKLLLSDSGFYLCAWSGALGGSYEQYFGPGTRLTVT.

V usage is TRBV29-1 and J usage is TRBJ1-1, with TRBD1 matching over 7 bases. The germline gives CDR1 SQVTM, CDR2 ANQGSEA. The CDR3 has 13 residues. With V trimmed by 6 bases and J by 1 base, 5 bases remained unmatched. The CDR3 DNA reads as TGCAGCGTCCTACCAGGGGGGAACACTGAAGCTTTCTTT. This gives the protein CSVLPGGNTEAFF. The whole variable domain, filled in from reference TRBV29-1 and TRBJ1-1, reads SAVISQKPSRDICQRGTSLTIQCQVDSQVTMMFWYRQQPGQSLTLIATANQGSEATYESGFVIDKFPISRPNLTFSTLTVSNMSPEDSSIYLCSVLPGGNTEAFFGQGTRLTVV.